This T cell receptor (beta chain) was recovered during a study of cytomegalovirus exposure and HLA in healthy donors. Points from the study as a whole: Some public TCRs appeared in many individuals, while most sequences were rare. Reportedly, diagnosis of cytomegalovirus status by the classifier showed high specificity and sensitivity.

Separation from the approximately 690-subject first cohort characterized the 120-subject validation cohort, to which the donors belonged. As to this clone: As yet, its antigen is unknown. Other DNA sequences in this sample translate to the same CDR3.

Here immunoSEQ multiplex PCR was the method, and the copy in TCRdb shows in-frame clones only, minus some. Of 70,000 to 75,000 clones in the sample, 94% were seen once. CDR1 is SGHRS and CDR2 is YFSETQ in the germline V gene. The CDR3 is made up of 14 amino acids. V trimming: 0 bases; J trimming: 4 bases; junction bases outside the gene matches: 4. The sample consisted of PBMCs. The chain links TRBV5-1 to TRBJ2-7, with 7 bases lining up with TRBD1. This receptor was obtained from a woman between 18 and 29 years old in good health and CMV-seropositive. CDR3 DNA: TGCGCCAGCAGCTTGGTACAGGGGCGATACGAGCAGTACTTC. Protein: CASSLVQGRYEQYF. The full variable domain, completed using reference TRBV5-1 and TRBJ2-7, is KAGVTQTPRYLIKTRGQQVTLSCSPISGHRSVSWYQQTPGQGLQFLFEYFSETQRNKGNFPGRFSGRQFSNSRSEMNVSTLELGDSALYLCASSLVQGRYEQYFGPGTRLTVT.